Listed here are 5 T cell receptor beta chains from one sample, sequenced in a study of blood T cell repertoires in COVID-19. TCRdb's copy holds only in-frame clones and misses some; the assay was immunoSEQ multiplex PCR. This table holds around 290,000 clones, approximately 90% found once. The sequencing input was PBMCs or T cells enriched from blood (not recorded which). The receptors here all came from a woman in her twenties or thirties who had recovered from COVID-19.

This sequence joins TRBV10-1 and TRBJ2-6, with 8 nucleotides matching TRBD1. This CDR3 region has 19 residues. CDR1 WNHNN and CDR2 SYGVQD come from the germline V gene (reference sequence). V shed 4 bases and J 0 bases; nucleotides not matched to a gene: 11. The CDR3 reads CASSADRGSPNSGANVLTF. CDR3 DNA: TGCGCCAGCAGTGCAGACAGGGGTTCGCCCAACTCTGGGGCCAACGTCCTGACTTTC.

CDR3 sequence (DNA): TGTGCCAGCAGCTTCAGGACAGGAGGGGATCAGCCCCAGCATTTT. It codes for CASSFRTGGDQPQHF. The chain recombines TRBV5-5 with TRBJ1-5; TRBD1 agrees at 7 bases. The CDR3 totals 15 residues. Germline CDR1 is SGHKS and CDR2 is YYEKEE (reference sequence). With 2 bases clipped from V and 5 bases from J, the junction kept 7 bases outside the gene matches.

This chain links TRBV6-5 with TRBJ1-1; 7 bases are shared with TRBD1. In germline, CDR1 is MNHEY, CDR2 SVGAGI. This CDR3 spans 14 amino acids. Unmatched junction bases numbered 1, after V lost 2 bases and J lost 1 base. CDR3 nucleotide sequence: TGTGCCAGCAGTTACACAGGGGAGAACACTGAAGCTTTCTTT. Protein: CASSYTGENTEAFF.

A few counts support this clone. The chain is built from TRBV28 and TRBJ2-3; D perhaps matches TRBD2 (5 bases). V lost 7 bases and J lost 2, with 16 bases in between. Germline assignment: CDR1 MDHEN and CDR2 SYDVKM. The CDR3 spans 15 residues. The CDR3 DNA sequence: TGTGCCAGCAAAGACGAGAAACGGGACACAGATACGCAGTATTTT. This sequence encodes CASKDEKRDTDTQYF.

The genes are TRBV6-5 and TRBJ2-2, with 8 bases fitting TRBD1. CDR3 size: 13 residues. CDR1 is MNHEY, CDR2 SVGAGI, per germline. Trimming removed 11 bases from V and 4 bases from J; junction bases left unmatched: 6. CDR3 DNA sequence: TGTGCCGGGGGACAGGAGATCACCGGGGAGCTGTTTTTT. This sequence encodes CAGGQEITGELFF.